Listed below are T cell receptor beta chains from one sample, sequenced in a study of regulatory T cells in long-lasting Graves disease. TCRdb re-called the multiplex PCR reads with MiXCR, one entry per CDR3 protein. The table lists 430,000 or so distinct CDR3 sequences, about 21% of them singletons, with roughly an eighth in the top ten. Source: peripheral blood mononuclear cells (PBMCs), taken when the disease was refractory, from a patient treated with antithyroid drugs. The receptors shown here come from a female donor with Graves disease. CDR3s include the opening cysteine and the closing phenylalanine or tryptophan. The order of the fields is CDR3 DNA, CDR3 protein, V gene, clone size, J gene, D gene. The D gene is left open where the match is weak. Only some rows state a clone size, as once, few, many or a class for expanded clones.

CDR3nt: TGCGCCAGCAGCCAAGATAGGGCGGGTACCTATGGCTACACCTTC
CDR3aa: CASSQDRAGTYGYTF
v_gene: TRBV4-1
abundance: NA
j_gene: TRBJ1-2
d_gene: NA

CDR3nt: TGCAGTGCTTTAAACAGGGGGGTTTCCAATGAGCAGTACTTC
CDR3aa: CSALNRGVSNEQYF
v_gene: TRBV20-1
abundance: NA
j_gene: TRBJ2-7
d_gene: TRBD1

CDR3nt: TGTGCCAGCAGACGATTGACAGGGAATTCACCCCTCCACTTT
CDR3aa: CASRRLTGNSPLHF
v_gene: TRBV28
abundance: many
j_gene: TRBJ1-6
d_gene: TRBD1

CDR3nt: TGTGCCAGCAGTTTTAAAGACGGCTACGAGCAGTACTTC
CDR3aa: CASSFKDGYEQYF
v_gene: TRBV27
abundance: many
j_gene: TRBJ2-7
d_gene: NA

CDR3nt: TGCGCCAGCAGCCCTTCTTCAGGGATCACTGAAGCTTTCTTT
CDR3aa: CASSPSSGITEAFF
v_gene: TRBV4-1
abundance: NA
j_gene: TRBJ1-1
d_gene: NA

CDR3nt: TGTGCCAGCAGCTTAGATACAAGGGCCTATGGCTACACCTTC
CDR3aa: CASSLDTRAYGYTF
v_gene: TRBV7-9
abundance: NA
j_gene: TRBJ1-2
d_gene: NA

CDR3nt: TGCAGTGTTCAGAACCGGGGGCGGCTCTCCTACGAGCAGTACTTC
CDR3aa: CSVQNRGRLSYEQYF
v_gene: TRBV20-1
abundance: many
j_gene: TRBJ2-7
d_gene: NA

CDR3nt: TGTGCCAGCAGTGCGAGAGGCAATCAGCCCCAGCATTTT
CDR3aa: CASSARGNQPQHF
v_gene: TRBV2
abundance: many
j_gene: TRBJ1-5
d_gene: NA

CDR3nt: TGTGCCAGCAGCAACGTACAGGGAGGCTATGGCTACACCTTC
CDR3aa: CASSNVQGGYGYTF
v_gene: TRBV6-1
abundance: many
j_gene: TRBJ1-2
d_gene: NA

CDR3nt: TGTGCCAGCAGAAAGGGGAGCGGGCCCTTGTACAATGAGCAGTTCTTC
CDR3aa: CASRKGSGPLYNEQFF
v_gene: TRBV2
abundance: NA
j_gene: TRBJ2-1
d_gene: NA

CDR3nt: TGTGCCAGCAGTGGGGCCGGGGAGGAGACCCAGTACTTC
CDR3aa: CASSGAGEETQYF
v_gene: TRBV6-1
abundance: few
j_gene: TRBJ2-5
d_gene: NA

CDR3nt: TGTGCCAGCAGTTTAAGGCGGGCCCCGAACACCGGGGAGCTGTTTTTT
CDR3aa: CASSLRRAPNTGELFF
v_gene: TRBV28
abundance: many
j_gene: TRBJ2-2
d_gene: NA

CDR3nt: TGCGCCAGCAGCTTTAACAGAGGCTACAATGAGCAGTTCTTC
CDR3aa: CASSFNRGYNEQFF
v_gene: TRBV5-1
abundance: NA
j_gene: TRBJ2-1
d_gene: NA

CDR3nt: TGTGCCAGTAGTAGTGGGGATCTCGGACGGATATTCTATGGCTACACCTTC
CDR3aa: CASSSGDLGRIFYGYTF
v_gene: TRBV19
abundance: many
j_gene: TRBJ1-2
d_gene: NA

CDR3nt: TGTGCCAGCAGTTTTGGGGGAGCCAACATTCAGTACTTC
CDR3aa: CASSFGGANIQYF
v_gene: TRBV12-3/TRBV12-4
abundance: many
j_gene: TRBJ2-4
d_gene: NA

CDR3nt: TGTGCCAGCAGCTTAGGGACGGTTGGGAGCTCCTATAATTCACCCCTCCACTTT
CDR3aa: CASSLGTVGSSYNSPLHF
v_gene: TRBV13
abundance: few
j_gene: TRBJ1-6
d_gene: NA

CDR3nt: TGTGCCAGCAGGAATACAGGGTCCAATCAGCCCCAGCATTTT
CDR3aa: CASRNTGSNQPQHF
v_gene: TRBV28
abundance: many
j_gene: TRBJ1-5
d_gene: NA

CDR3nt: TGTGCCACCAGTGATCCAAATCCGGGACTAGCGGGAGGAAGGCTAGATGAGCAGTTCTTC
CDR3aa: CATSDPNPGLAGGRLDEQFF
v_gene: TRBV24-1
abundance: NA
j_gene: TRBJ2-1
d_gene: TRBD2

CDR3nt: TGTGCCAGCAGGCTGGGTGCAGGTGAGCAGTTCTTC
CDR3aa: CASRLGAGEQFF
v_gene: TRBV3-1
abundance: NA
j_gene: TRBJ2-1
d_gene: NA

CDR3nt: TGTGCCAGCAGTGCTCAATCCAGGGTGCTCACCGGGGAGCTGTTTTTT
CDR3aa: CASSAQSRVLTGELFF
v_gene: TRBV2
abundance: many
j_gene: TRBJ2-2
d_gene: NA

CDR3nt: TGCGCCAGCACCGGCGGGCAGACTCTTGGAAACACCATATATTTT
CDR3aa: CASTGGQTLGNTIYF
v_gene: TRBV10-2
abundance: NA
j_gene: TRBJ1-3
d_gene: NA

CDR3nt: TGTGCCAGCAGTTTATCTAGCACCTCCTACAATGAGCAGTTCTTC
CDR3aa: CASSLSSTSYNEQFF
v_gene: TRBV27
abundance: many
j_gene: TRBJ2-1
d_gene: NA

CDR3nt: TGTGCCAGCAGTCCTACGCCTACAGGCAATCAGCCCCAGCATTTT
CDR3aa: CASSPTPTGNQPQHF
v_gene: TRBV6-1
abundance: many
j_gene: TRBJ1-5
d_gene: NA

CDR3nt: TGTGCCAGCAGTTTTTCTCGGGGATATGGCTACACCTTC
CDR3aa: CASSFSRGYGYTF
v_gene: TRBV27
abundance: many
j_gene: TRBJ1-2
d_gene: NA

CDR3nt: TGTGCCAGCAGTTACTCGCAGAACTTGAACACTGAAGCTTTCTTT
CDR3aa: CASSYSQNLNTEAFF
v_gene: TRBV6-5
abundance: many
j_gene: TRBJ1-1
d_gene: NA

CDR3nt: TGTGCCAGCAGTTTTGGGAGGGACGGTGAAGCTTTCTTT
CDR3aa: CASSFGRDGEAFF
v_gene: TRBV27
abundance: many
j_gene: TRBJ1-1
d_gene: NA

CDR3nt: TGTGCCAGCAGTTTTACCGAAAATCAGCCCCAGCATTTT
CDR3aa: CASSFTENQPQHF
v_gene: TRBV6-5
abundance: many
j_gene: TRBJ1-5
d_gene: NA